The TCR beta chain described here comes from a study of long-term antiretroviral therapy in people with HIV. The CDR3 covers 13 residues. The V gene lost 2 bases and the J gene lost 7 bases, with 12 bases spanning the gap. The germline V gene encodes CDR1 SGHTS and CDR2 YDEGEE. All donors provided no fewer than one pre-ART and no fewer than two post-ART PBMC samples. Survey-level resolution applied to immunoSEQ assay v3.0. Clones were read by immunoSEQ multiplex PCR, and TCRdb kept only the in-frame ones, dropping some. The data hold under 30,000 clones, with 85% to 90% observed a single time. The chain couples TRBV5-8 to TRBJ1-1; D gene unclear. Specimen: unsorted PBMCs, collected 1.9 years after starting antiretroviral therapy. This clonotype was sampled from a woman in her 30s with HIV. The CDR3 loop is CASSFLPLYEAFF. CDR3 bases: TGTGCCAGCAGCTTTCTCCCTCTTTATGAAGCTTTCTTT.